Below are 9 T cell receptor beta chains sequenced from a single sample in a study of cytomegalovirus exposure and HLA in healthy donors. TCRdb keeps only in-frame clones here, not all; method: immunoSEQ multiplex PCR. This repertoire shows more than 90,000 clones, about 94% found once; its top ten account for around 1.1%. The sample was PBMCs. The receptors come from a woman between 25 and 40 years old in good health and CMV-seropositive.

This chain links TRBV4-1 with TRBJ2-7; TRBD2 aligns across 11 bases. The V gene end was trimmed by 0 bases and the J gene end by 6 bases; junction bases not matched to a gene: 7. There are 16 residues in the CDR3. CDR1 and CDR2 (germline): MGHRA, YSYEKL. The CDR3, as DNA: TGCGCCAGCAGCCAAGATCCCTTTGGACTAGCGGGCGAGCAGTACTTC. Translated: CASSQDPFGLAGEQYF.

The chain couples TRBV14 to TRBJ1-2, with 7 bases aligning to TRBD1. This CDR3 has 15 amino acids. Germline CDR1 SGHDN, CDR2 FVKESK. After removal of 1 base from V and 8 bases from J, the junction contained 10 bases not matched to a gene. CDR3 coding DNA: TGTGCCAGCAGCCAAGTAAACAGGGGAGTGAAAGGCTACACCTTC. Protein: CASSQVNRGVKGYTF.

V usage is TRBV19 and J usage is TRBJ2-1, with 12 bases fitting TRBD2. Trimming cost V 6 bases and J 2 bases; bases outside gene matches: 2. There are 15 residues in the CDR3. Germline loops: CDR1 LNHDA, CDR2 SQIVND (reference sequence). The CDR3: CASSRLAGAYNEQFF. CDR3 nucleotide sequence: TGTGCCAGTAGCCGACTAGCGGGGGCCTACAATGAGCAGTTCTTC. Complete variable domain (other parts from reference TRBV19 and TRBJ2-1): DGGITQSPKYLFRKEGQNVTLSCEQNLNHDAMYWYRQDPGQGLRLIYYSQIVNDFQKGDIAEGYSVSREKKESFPLTVTSAQKNPTAFYLCASSRLAGAYNEQFFGPGTRLTVL.

The J gene is TRBJ2-5, the V gene TRBV30; D is possibly TRBD2 (5 bases). Germline V gives CDR1 GTSNPN, CDR2 SVGIG (reference sequence). Between the trimmed V and J ends, which lost 2 bases and 6 bases, there was a span of 16 bases. This CDR3 contains 14 residues. The CDR3 spells CAWSPGLEGKTQYF. CDR3 DNA: TGTGCCTGGAGTCCCGGGCTAGAGGGAAAGACCCAGTACTTC.

V is TRBV18 and J is TRBJ2-5, with TRBD2 matching over 10 bases. J lost 1 base, V lost 3 bases, and 8 bases had no gene match. Germline CDR1 KGHSH, CDR2 LQKENI. The CDR3 is 17 amino acids. CDR3 bases: TGTGCCAGCTCACCCCTTCGACTAGCGGGTATCCAAGAGACCCAGTACTTC. This encodes CASSPLRLAGIQETQYF.

The chain has TRBV5-1 and TRBJ2-7, with 13 bases fitting TRBD2. V shed 0 bases and J 2 bases; nucleotides not matched to a gene: 5. CDR1 is SGHRS and CDR2 is YFSETQ in the germline V gene. The CDR3 covers 17 residues. Here the CDR3 reads CASSLGTSGSHPYEQYF. As DNA, the CDR3 is TGCGCCAGCAGCTTGGGGACTAGCGGGAGCCACCCCTACGAGCAGTACTTC.

The J gene is TRBJ1-2, the V gene TRBV11-2; a weak D match, TRBD1 (6 bases). The CDR3 covers 14 residues. Germline V gene lookup returns CDR1 SGHAT and CDR2 FQNNGV. V lost 5 bases, J lost 0 bases, and 10 bases lay in between. For the CDR3, the DNA is TGTGCCAGCAGCATGGACAGTGCTAACTATGGCTACACCTTC. It specifies CASSMDSANYGYTF.

The chain combines TRBV10-3 with TRBJ2-3; weak D call: TRBD1 (6 bases). V was trimmed by 9 bases and J by 0 bases, leaving 16 bases between them. Germline loops: CDR1 ENHRY, CDR2 SYGVKD. The CDR3 extends over 15 amino acids. CDR3 coding DNA: TGTGCCATAAGACAGGCCCTCGAGAGCACAGATACGCAGTATTTT. Amino acids: CAIRQALESTDTQYF.

V usage is TRBV7-2 and J usage is TRBJ2-7; a possible D gene is TRBD2 (6 bases). V lost 5 bases to trimming and J lost 5 bases, with 19 bases between them. Germline V lookup: CDR1 SGHTA, CDR2 FQGNSA. The CDR3 contains 15 residues. Here the CDR3 DNA reads TGTGCCAGCAGCATAAGTGGGCGGGAATGGGACGAGCAGTACTTC. Its protein is CASSISGREWDEQYF.